Below are 22 T cell receptor beta chains sequenced from a single sample in a study of T-cell memory formation after mild COVID-19. One entry per CDR3 protein, called by TCRdb with MiXCR from the 5' RACE reads. The repertoire consists of 470,000 or so distinct CDR3 sequences, with roughly 18% occurring once and the leading ten covering around a fifth. The sequenced material came from PBMCs or a T cell subset sorted from them (not recorded which). These receptors originate from a man aged 18 to 35 who had mild COVID-19 (a few samples of this study predate the infection). Cell type and time point are not known.

The chain recombines TRBV20-1 with TRBJ2-5; 10 bases line up with TRBD1. The germline gives CDR1 DFQATT, CDR2 SNEGSKA (reference sequence). J was trimmed by 5 bases and V by 0 bases; bases with no gene match: 12. This CDR3 is 17 amino acids long. The CDR3 sequence is CSARDRQRDRGRETQYF. The CDR3 DNA follows: TGCAGTGCTAGAGACCGACAACGGGACAGGGGCCGGGAGACCCAGTACTTC.

This clonotype was recorded a few times. The chain couples TRBV7-9 to TRBJ1-1; tentative D call: TRBD1 (5 bases). The V end was cut by 4 bases, the J end by 0 bases, with 15 bases between. Germline-derived CDR1 and CDR2 are SEHNR and FQNEAQ (reference sequence). This CDR3 spans 16 amino acids. CDR3: CASSSTDIPMNTEAFF. The CDR3 region has the DNA TGTGCCAGCAGCTCAACGGACATCCCCATGAACACTGAAGCTTTCTTT. The full variable domain, in which reference TRBV7-9 and TRBJ1-1 provide the parts outside the CDR3, is DTGVSQNPRHKITKRGQNVTFRCDPISEHNRLYWYRQTLGQGPEFLTYFQNEAQLEKSRLLSDRFSAERPKGSFSTLEIQRTEQGDSAMYLCASSSTDIPMNTEAFFGQGTRLTVV.

The rearrangement links TRBV11-3 to TRBJ2-5; a possible D gene is TRBD2 (5 bases). V lost 2 bases and J lost 5, with 6 bases in between. CDR3 length equals 12 residues. Germline V lookup: CDR1 SGHNT, CDR2 YENEEA. CDR3 nucleotides: TGTGCCAGCAGCTTAAGGAGGGAGACCCAGTACTTC. The encoded protein is CASSLRRETQYF.

V gene TRBV7-2 combines with J gene TRBJ1-5; 11 nucleotides agree with TRBD1. V was clipped by 8 bases and J by 5 bases; unmatched bases: 11. The CDR3 is 16 amino acids. The germline CDR1 and CDR2 sequences are SGHTA and FQGNSA. The CDR3 DNA follows: TGTGCCAGCTCCGAGACCAGGACAGGGGGCGATCAGCCCCAGCATTTT. Translated, it gives CASSETRTGGDQPQHF.

The chain carries TRBV7-8 and TRBJ1-6, with TRBD1 matching 9 bases. The CDR3 spans 16 residues. Trimming cost V 5 bases and J 7 bases; bases outside gene matches: 9. Germline CDR1 reads SGHVS; CDR2 reads FQNEAQ. DNA of the CDR3: TGTGCCAGCAGCCCGGGACGAGGACAGGGGAATTCACCCCTCCACTTT. Its translation: CASSPGRGQGNSPLHF.

This chain uses TRBV12-3 or TRBV12-4 with TRBJ1-1; possible D gene TRBD1, 6 bases. V was shortened by 2 bases and J by 7 bases, with 8 bases between the two germline ends. This CDR3 is built from 12 residues. The CDR3 spells CASSLTGFEAFF. In DNA form, the CDR3 reads TGTGCCAGCAGTTTAACAGGGTTTGAAGCTTTCTTT.

This chain connects TRBV7-8 to TRBJ2-3; 8 nucleotides line up with TRBD2. V lost 2 bases and J lost 6; bases outside the gene matches: 7. The CDR3 is 15 residues long. Germline V lookup: CDR1 SGHVS, CDR2 FQNEAQ. Written as DNA, the CDR3 is TGTGCCAGCAGCTTAACGGCGGGGGGCGCGGATACGCAGTATTTT. Translation gives CASSLTAGGADTQYF.

The chain carries TRBV5-5 and TRBJ1-2; 7 bases are shared with TRBD1. V shed 3 bases and J 4 bases; nucleotides not matched to a gene: 6. There are 14 residues in the CDR3. From germline, CDR1 is SGHKS and CDR2 YYEKEE (reference sequence). CDR3 sequence: CASSYRWDSYGYTF. DNA of the CDR3: TGTGCCAGCAGCTACCGGTGGGACAGCTATGGCTACACCTTC. The variable domain in full, completed from reference TRBV5-5 and TRBJ1-2, reads DAGVTQSPTHLIKTRGQQVTLRCSPISGHKSVSWYQQVLGQGPQFIFQYYEKEERGRGNFPDRFSARQFPNYSSELNVNALLLGDSALYLCASSYRWDSYGYTFGSGTRLTVV.

The chain recombines TRBV5-1 with TRBJ2-1; unclear D gene. V lost 5 bases to trimming and J lost 3 bases, with 12 bases between them. From germline, CDR1 is SGHRS and CDR2 YFSETQ. There are 14 residues in the CDR3. The CDR3 sequence is CASREMVGYNEQFF. DNA for the CDR3: TGCGCCAGCAGGGAAATGGTCGGCTACAATGAGCAGTTCTTC.

The J gene is TRBJ2-2, the V gene TRBV7-2; a possible D gene is TRBD2 (5 bases). The CDR3 has 13 amino acids. From germline, CDR1 is SGHTA and CDR2 FQGNSA. Between the trimmed V and J ends, which lost 5 bases and 7 bases, there was a span of 11 bases. The CDR3 region is CASSTLGRGELFF. The CDR3 DNA sequence: TGTGCCAGCAGCACACTAGGTCGCGGGGAGCTGTTTTTT. The variable domain in full, with the rest retrieved from reference TRBV7-2 and TRBJ2-2, is GAGVSQSPSNKVTEKGKDVELRCDPISGHTALYWYRQSLGQGLEFLIYFQGNSAPDKSGLPSDRFSAERTGGSVSTLTIQRTQQEDSAVYLCASSTLGRGELFFGEGSRLTVL.

The rearrangement links TRBV12-3 or TRBV12-4 to TRBJ1-3; TRBD1 matches 9 bases. V trimming: 10 bases; J trimming: 9 bases; junction bases outside the gene matches: 10. The CDR3 is 13 amino acids. The CDR3 loop is CAIRTGQGATIYF. Here the CDR3 DNA reads TGTGCCATCAGAACGGGACAGGGCGCCACCATATATTTT.

The table lists this clonotype with a count of one. J is TRBJ1-2 and V is TRBV29-1, with 8 bases lining up with TRBD1. V lost 3 bases, J lost 8 bases, and 8 bases stayed unmatched. Germline CDR1 and CDR2: SQVTM and ANQGSEA. CDR3 size: 13 residues. CDR3 sequence: CSVDLDRVSGYTF. In DNA form, the CDR3 reads TGCAGCGTTGATTTGGACAGGGTGTCCGGCTACACCTTC.

The rearrangement uses TRBV7-3 and TRBJ2-1; TRBD2 aligns across 9 bases. The V segment lost 5 bases and the J segment 9 bases; nucleotides outside the gene matches: 14. The germline V gene encodes CDR1 SGHTA and CDR2 FQGTGA. The CDR3 sequence is 16 residues long. CDR3 residues: CASSEGSTSGLGEQFF. In DNA form, the CDR3 reads TGTGCCAGCAGCGAGGGTTCGACTAGCGGATTGGGTGAGCAGTTCTTC.

In its sample, this clonotype was seen a few times. The chain employs TRBV7-9 and TRBJ2-2; no clear D gene. V lost 10 bases, J lost 4 bases, and 16 bases lay in between. Germline CDR1 reads SEHNR; CDR2 reads FQNEAQ (reference sequence). CDR3 length equals 14 residues. The CDR3 is CAIPLGSLTGELFF. In nucleotides, the CDR3 is TGTGCCATTCCCCTCGGGTCGCTCACCGGGGAGCTGTTTTTT.

V is TRBV15 and J is TRBJ2-3; TRBD1 aligns across 7 bases. The germline V gene has CDR1 LNHNV and CDR2 YYDKDF (reference sequence). Trimming at V came to 3 bases and at J to 4 bases, leaving 7 bases not matched to a gene. The CDR3 has 15 amino acids. The DNA of the CDR3 is TGTGCCACCAGCAGCCGGACAGGTGGACCAGATACGCAGTATTTT. Residues: CATSSRTGGPDTQYF.

In this sample, this clonotype turned up a few times. The chain has TRBV7-2 and TRBJ2-3; 9 bases are shared with TRBD2. V was clipped by 2 bases and J by 7 bases; unmatched bases: 4. Germline V lookup: CDR1 SGHTA, CDR2 FQGNSA. The CDR3 loop spans 14 amino acids. The CDR3 coding sequence is TGTGCCAGCAGCTTACCTAGCGGGGCTAATACGCAGTATTTT. Protein: CASSLPSGANTQYF.

This clonotype has more than one count but fewer than ten. V usage is TRBV7-3 and J usage is TRBJ2-1, with 12 bases that match TRBD1. The CDR3 loop spans 17 amino acids. From germline, CDR1 is SGHTA and CDR2 FQGTGA. The junction had 14 bases not matched to a gene; V was cut back by 7 bases and J by 7 bases. The CDR3 protein is CASTKRGGTGGWNEQFF. The CDR3 region has the DNA TGTGCCAGCACGAAAAGGGGCGGGACAGGGGGCTGGAATGAGCAGTTCTTC. The full variable domain, its missing parts supplied by reference TRBV7-3 and TRBJ2-1, is GAGVSQTPSNKVTEKGKYVELRCDPISGHTALYWYRQSLGQGPEFLIYFQGTGAADDSGLPNDRFFAVRPEGSVSTLKIQRTERGDSAVYLCASTKRGGTGGWNEQFFGPGTRLTVL.

This chain uses TRBV4-3 with TRBJ2-3; the match to TRBD1 covers 7 bases. CDR1 is LGHNA and CDR2 is YSLEER in the germline V gene. The trim removed 5 bases at V and 0 bases at J, leaving 14 bases unmatched. The CDR3 sequence is 18 residues long. Here the CDR3 DNA reads TGCGCCAGCAGCTTCTCGCACAGGGGCAAACCTAGCACAGATACGCAGTATTTT. It encodes CASSFSHRGKPSTDTQYF.

This clonotype was seen a few times. This chain connects TRBV10-1 to TRBJ1-1; 8 bases are shared with TRBD1. Per germline, CDR1 WNHNN and CDR2 SYGVQD (reference sequence). V trimming: 8 bases; J trimming: 5 bases; junction bases outside the gene matches: 7. The CDR3 covers 13 residues. As DNA, the CDR3 is TGCGCCAGCGCAGGACAGGGTCGAACTGAAGCTTTCTTT. Amino acid sequence: CASAGQGRTEAFF.

V and J are TRBV4-1 and TRBJ2-3, with TRBD2 as a possible D gene (6 bases). CDR3 length equals 15 residues. V was shortened by 1 base and J by 0 bases, with 8 bases between the two germline ends. Germline CDR1 reads MGHRA; CDR2 reads YSYEKL. The CDR3 region is CASSQARGSTDTQYF. CDR3 nucleotide sequence: TGCGCCAGCAGCCAAGCGCGGGGAAGCACAGATACGCAGTATTTT.

This clonotype was seen a handful of times. The chain links TRBV29-1 to TRBJ2-1, with D unclear. The germline V gene has CDR1 SQVTM and CDR2 ANQGSEA. V lost 2 bases to trimming and J lost 2 bases, with 13 bases between them. The CDR3 covers 15 residues. The CDR3 DNA reads TGCAGCGTTGAACTCCAGACCGCTCCCTACAATGAGCAGTTCTTC. Encoded protein: CSVELQTAPYNEQFF.

This clonotype was detected a few times. The CDR3 DNA follows: TGCGCCAGCAGCTTGGGAGACAGGCAATATAATTCACCCCTCCACTTT. It specifies CASSLGDRQYNSPLHF. This sequence joins TRBV5-1 and TRBJ1-6, with D possibly TRBD1 on 6 matching bases. The V and J ends lost 0 bases and 4 bases respectively, with 11 bases between them. CDR3 size: 16 residues. The germline V gene has CDR1 SGHRS and CDR2 YFSETQ.